This is a list of T cell receptor beta chains from one sample in a study of cytomegalovirus exposure and HLA in healthy donors. Measured with immunoSEQ multiplex PCR; TCRdb has only the in-frame clones, and not every one. This table holds some 150,000 clones, roughly 78% found once. The specimen sequenced was PBMCs. These receptors were taken from a man in his forties or fifties in good health and CMV-seropositive. Each CDR3 is given with its conserved first and last residue. D genes are given only for firm matches. Clone size is not always given. Where it is, it says once, few, many or a class for expanded clones.

abundance: .
len: 17
v_gene: TRBV7-2
j_gene: TRBJ2-7
d_gene: TRBD2
CDR3nt: TGTGCCAGCAGCCTACGGACTAGCGGGAGGATCTCCTACGAGCAGTACTTC
CDR3aa: CASSLRTSGRISYEQYF

abundance: .
len: 14
v_gene: TRBV9
j_gene: TRBJ1-2
d_gene: .
CDR3nt: TGTGCCAGCAGCGTAGGCCAGTCTAACTATGGCTACACCTTC
CDR3aa: CASSVGQSNYGYTF

abundance: .
len: 16
v_gene: TRBV18
j_gene: TRBJ2-3
d_gene: TRBD2
CDR3nt: TGTGCCAGCTCACCACTTAGCGGGAGGAGCACAGATACGCAGTATTTT
CDR3aa: CASSPLSGRSTDTQYF

abundance: few
len: 17
v_gene: TRBV7-2
j_gene: TRBJ2-3
d_gene: TRBD2
CDR3nt: TGTGCCAGCAGCATCCGAAGCGGGAGGGGCTACACAGATACGCAGTATTTT
CDR3aa: CASSIRSGRGYTDTQYF

abundance: .
len: 15
v_gene: TRBV27
j_gene: TRBJ1-2
d_gene: .
CDR3nt: TGTGCCAGCAGTCCCGGGACGGGGGGTTGGTATGGCTACACCTTC
CDR3aa: CASSPGTGGWYGYTF

abundance: .
len: 11
v_gene: TRBV6-5
j_gene: TRBJ2-7
d_gene: .
CDR3nt: TGTGCCAGCAGAACAGGCTACGAGCAGTACTTC
CDR3aa: CASRTGYEQYF

abundance: .
len: 15
v_gene: TRBV27
j_gene: TRBJ2-2
d_gene: .
CDR3nt: TGTGCCAGCAGCTACAGGGATCACGACACCGGGGAGCTGTTTTTT
CDR3aa: CASSYRDHDTGELFF

abundance: .
len: 14
v_gene: TRBV6-1
j_gene: TRBJ2-1
d_gene: TRBD2
CDR3nt: TGTGCCAGCAGCGAAGAGGGAGGGTGGAATGAGCAGTTCTTC
CDR3aa: CASSEEGGWNEQFF

abundance: .
len: 17
v_gene: TRBV5-1
j_gene: TRBJ2-1
d_gene: TRBD2
CDR3nt: TGCGCCAGCAGCCTCTTTGGGACTAGCGGGATAGCCCATGAGCAGTTCTTC
CDR3aa: CASSLFGTSGIAHEQFF

abundance: .
len: 13
v_gene: TRBV5-6
j_gene: TRBJ2-7
d_gene: TRBD2
CDR3nt: TGTGCCAGCAACCGGCTAGCGGGGAGGGAGCAGTACTTC
CDR3aa: CASNRLAGREQYF

abundance: .
len: 18
v_gene: TRBV2
j_gene: TRBJ2-1
d_gene: TRBD2
CDR3nt: TGTGCCAGCAGTGGGGAAGCGGGAGGGCCCTCTAGGTTAGATGAGCAGTTCTTC
CDR3aa: CASSGEAGGPSRLDEQFF

abundance: .
len: 12
v_gene: TRBV15
j_gene: TRBJ1-1
d_gene: .
CDR3nt: TGTGCCACCAGCACCACCCGGGGTGAAGCTTTCTTT
CDR3aa: CATSTTRGEAFF

abundance: .
len: 14
v_gene: TRBV5-4
j_gene: TRBJ1-1
d_gene: .
CDR3nt: TGTGCCAGCAGCCGCCGGGAGGGGAACACTGAAGCTTTCTTT
CDR3aa: CASSRREGNTEAFF

abundance: .
len: 13
v_gene: TRBV15
j_gene: TRBJ1-2
d_gene: TRBD1
CDR3nt: TGTGCCACCAGCGGCGACAGGGTTTATGGCTACACCTTC
CDR3aa: CATSGDRVYGYTF

abundance: .
len: 12
v_gene: TRBV29-1
j_gene: TRBJ2-5
d_gene: .
CDR3nt: TGCAGCGTCCAGCGGAACCAAGAGACCCAGTACTTC
CDR3aa: CSVQRNQETQYF